Listed below are T cell receptor beta chains from one sample, sequenced in a study of blood T cell repertoires in COVID-19. Profiling relied on immunoSEQ multiplex PCR, and the TCRdb table lists in-frame clones only, not all of them. The sample consists of under 95,000 clones, around 87% of them appearing once. The sequenced sample was peripheral blood. These TCRs come from a woman aged 80 or older with acute or convalescent COVID-19. The CDR3 runs from the conserved cysteine through the conserved F or W. A D gene is named only where the DNA matches it firmly. Size values are once, few and many counts, or a class for expanded clones, and some rows have none.

V gene	J gene	D gene	clone size	CDR3 protein	CDR3 DNA
TRBV12-3/TRBV12-4	TRBJ1-5	-	-	CASSFLPEGPQHF	TGTGCCAGCAGTTTCCTCCCGGAGGGGCCCCAGCATTTT
TRBV29-1	TRBJ1-2	TRBD1	-	CSVARIGQGGNGYTF	TGCAGCGTTGCAAGAATAGGACAGGGAGGAAATGGCTACACCTTC
TRBV11-2	TRBJ2-1	-	-	CASSLVLGGVYNEQFF	TGTGCCAGCAGCTTAGTATTAGGGGGGGTTTACAATGAGCAGTTCTTC
TRBV5-1	TRBJ2-1	-	-	CASSLAVADYNEQFF	TGCGCCAGCAGCTTGGCTGTAGCGGATTACAATGAGCAGTTCTTC
TRBV9	TRBJ1-1	TRBD1	-	CASSEGASGTEAFF	TGTGCCAGCAGCGAGGGGGCGTCGGGCACTGAAGCTTTCTTT
TRBV7-2	TRBJ1-5	-	-	CASSSGGAGNQPQHF	TGTGCCAGCAGCTCCGGAGGGGCAGGCAATCAGCCCCAGCATTTT
TRBV11-3	TRBJ2-2	-	-	CASSLQGPNTGELFF	TGTGCCAGCAGCCTCCAGGGGCCGAACACCGGGGAGCTGTTTTTT
TRBV5-5	TRBJ1-1	-	-	CASGPVGNTEAFF	TGTGCCAGCGGGCCGGTGGGGAACACTGAAGCTTTCTTT
TRBV7-9	TRBJ2-7	TRBD2	-	CASSPPGTSGSGEQYF	TGTGCCAGCAGCCCGCCCGGGACTAGCGGGAGTGGCGAGCAGTACTTC
TRBV19	TRBJ1-1	-	-	CASKREWNTEAFF	TGTGCCAGTAAAAGGGAGTGGAACACTGAAGCTTTCTTT
TRBV7-2	TRBJ2-7	-	-	CASSSTRGTEQYF	TGTGCCAGCAGCTCAACCAGGGGTACTGAGCAGTACTTC
TRBV19	TRBJ2-1	TRBD1	-	CASSIRDRGLNEQFF	TGTGCCAGTAGTATCCGGGACAGGGGGCTCAATGAGCAGTTCTTC
TRBV2	TRBJ1-6	-	few	CASIPEGSAPLHF	TGTGCCAGCATTCCGGAGGGATCAGCACCCCTCCACTTT
TRBV7-9	TRBJ2-7	TRBD1	-	CASSTTGGSYEQYF	TGTGCCAGCAGCACTACAGGGGGATCCTACGAGCAGTACTTC
TRBV10-1	TRBJ2-3	TRBD1	-	CASSRQGTDTQYF	TGCGCCAGCAGTCGACAGGGAACAGATACGCAGTATTTT
TRBV19	TRBJ2-3	TRBD2	-	CASSLRLAGGLDTQYF	TGTGCCAGTAGTCTCCGACTAGCGGGGGGCCTAGATACGCAGTATTTT
TRBV2	TRBJ2-4	TRBD1	-	CASSQSGGVQYF	TGTGCCAGCAGTCAATCAGGGGGCGTTCAGTACTTC
TRBV19	TRBJ2-1	TRBD2	-	CASSSPRLAGAIYNEQFF	TGTGCCAGTAGTTCCCCCCGACTAGCGGGGGCGATATACAATGAGCAGTTCTTC
TRBV28	TRBJ1-6	-	-	CASSLSGQYNSPLHF	TGTGCCAGCAGTTTGAGTGGACAGTATAATTCACCCCTCCACTTT
TRBV5-5	TRBJ2-1	-	-	CASTPFAANNEQFF	TGTGCCAGCACCCCCTTTGCTGCTAACAATGAGCAGTTCTTC
TRBV6-2/TRBV6-3	TRBJ2-3	TRBD2	-	CASSSQAGATDTQYF	TGTGCCAGCAGTTCCCAAGCGGGAGCCACAGATACGCAGTATTTT
TRBV4-2	TRBJ2-3	-	-	CASSQTPGREPDTQYF	TGTGCCAGCAGCCAAACTCCGGGACGGGAGCCAGATACGCAGTATTTT
TRBV30	TRBJ2-7	-	-	CAWSEISTLYEQYF	TGTGCCTGGAGTGAGATAAGCACCCTCTACGAGCAGTACTTC
TRBV23-1	TRBJ1-2	TRBD1	few	CASSQVGQGPPNYGYTF	TGCGCCAGCAGTCAAGTTGGACAGGGGCCTCCAAACTATGGCTACACCTTC
TRBV19	TRBJ1-6	-	-	CASSTRDTHNSPLHF	TGTGCCAGTAGTACCCGGGACACCCATAATTCACCCCTCCACTTT
TRBV4-1	TRBJ2-7	TRBD1	once	CASSQPGQVTYEQYF	TGCGCCAGCAGCCAACCGGGACAGGTGACCTACGAGCAGTACTTC
TRBV5-1	TRBJ1-6	TRBD1	-	CASSFGTGDNSPLHF	TGCGCCAGCAGCTTCGGGACAGGGGACAATTCACCCCTCCACTTT
TRBV18	TRBJ1-3	TRBD1	-	CASSPRTGGEGNTIYF	TGTGCCAGCTCACCACGGACAGGGGGCGAAGGAAACACCATATATTTT
TRBV11-2	TRBJ2-2	-	-	CASSFGGGLGGELFF	TGTGCCAGCAGCTTTGGTGGAGGACTTGGGGGGGAGCTGTTTTTT
TRBV5-5	TRBJ1-5	TRBD1	-	CASSTGQGLDQPQHF	TGTGCCAGCAGCACGGGACAGGGGTTGGATCAGCCCCAGCATTTT
TRBV19	TRBJ1-5	TRBD1	-	CASSMGQGYEPQHF	TGTGCCAGTAGTATGGGACAGGGTTATGAGCCCCAGCATTTT
TRBV3-1/TRBV3-2	TRBJ2-4	-	-	CASSQPVEGKNIQYF	TGTGCCAGCAGCCAACCGGTGGAGGGCAAAAACATTCAGTACTTC
TRBV6-5	TRBJ1-6	-	-	CASSYDRDNSPLHF	TGTGCCAGCAGTTACGACAGAGATAATTCACCCCTCCACTTT
TRBV19	TRBJ1-5	TRBD1	-	CASSDWGQGVSNQPQHF	TGTGCCAGTAGTGACTGGGGACAGGGTGTAAGCAATCAGCCCCAGCATTTT
TRBV6-6	TRBJ1-1	TRBD1	-	CASKAGGENTEAFF	TGTGCCAGCAAAGCAGGGGGTGAGAACACTGAAGCTTTCTTT
TRBV3-1/TRBV3-2	TRBJ2-3	TRBD2	many	CASSQVLSGGPQGWNTQYF	TGTGCCAGCAGCCAAGTATTGAGCGGGGGTCCCCAAGGGTGGAATACGCAGTATTTT
TRBV19	TRBJ2-7	-	-	CASTLGAGAYEQYF	TGTGCCAGTACCCTTGGGGCAGGGGCCTACGAGCAGTACTTC
TRBV5-6	TRBJ1-2	TRBD1	-	CASSSRDRVPGYTF	TGTGCCAGCAGCAGCCGGGACAGGGTTCCTGGCTACACCTTC
TRBV27	TRBJ2-4	TRBD2	-	CASSTTGLAVAKNIQYF	TGTGCCAGCAGTACGACTGGACTAGCGGTAGCCAAAAACATTCAGTACTTC
TRBV5-4	TRBJ2-1	TRBD2	-	CASSLTAGAGNEQFF	TGTGCCAGCAGCTTGACAGCGGGGGCCGGGAATGAGCAGTTCTTC
TRBV30	TRBJ2-1	TRBD2	-	CAWSAKPSGSFNEQFF	TGTGCCTGGAGTGCGAAACCTAGCGGGAGTTTTAATGAGCAGTTCTTC
TRBV10-3	TRBJ2-1	-	-	CAISDRGGAYNEQFF	TGTGCCATCAGTGATAGAGGGGGAGCCTACAATGAGCAGTTCTTC
TRBV9	TRBJ2-7	-	-	CASSLTTGAGYEQYF	TGTGCCAGCAGCCTCACCACGGGAGCCGGTTACGAGCAGTACTTC
TRBV7-9	TRBJ2-1	TRBD2	-	CASSPPLGSGRVNEQFF	TGTGCCAGCAGCCCTCCGCTAGGGAGCGGGAGAGTAAATGAGCAGTTCTTC
TRBV7-9	TRBJ2-5	-	medium-sized	CASSNSGGARKETQYF	TGTGCCAGCAGCAACTCAGGAGGGGCCCGAAAAGAGACCCAGTACTTC